This entry is about one T cell receptor (beta chain). Its antigen is still unknown. Following autologous stem cell transplantation, relapse occurred in every patient, and exposure to brentuximab vedotin varied. These data come from a study of PD-1 blockade in classical Hodgkin lymphoma. Study observations and caveats: Prior to therapy, complete responders displayed diversity much like that of newly diagnosed patients. Healthy donors reportedly exceeded newly diagnosed patients in baseline TCR diversity. At C4D1, TCR diversity had climbed significantly for CD4+ cells, though not for CD8+ cells.

Per the germline V gene, CDR1 is LGHNA and CDR2 is YNFKEQ. The CDR3 contains 16 residues. The ends lost 0 bases at V and 2 bases at J; junction bases unmatched: 7. Data came from immunoSEQ multiplex PCR; TCRdb stores just in-frame clones and leaves some out. The sample consists of tens of thousands of clones, approximately 89% of them appearing once. The TCR comes from a human donor with classical Hodgkin lymphoma. The source was peripheral blood mononuclear cells (PBMCs), collected before the second cycle of nivolumab. The gene calls are TRBV4-2 and TRBJ2-7, with 7 bases aligning to TRBD1. In DNA, the CDR3 is TGTGCCAGCAGCCAAGACCCAAGGCAGGGGGCCTACGAGCAGTACTTC. Protein sequence: CASSQDPRQGAYEQYF.